This paragraph reports one TCR beta chain. Sequenced by immunoSEQ multiplex PCR; TCRdb stores in-frame clones only, minus some. This sample yields more than 150,000 clones, of which roughly 80% are seen a single time; around 6.8% belongs to the top ten. The data originate from a study of blood T cell repertoires in COVID-19. This TCR came from a human donor in a cohort sampled during active COVID-19. Sequencing was performed on peripheral blood.

CDR3 sequence reads: CASRRSADSPLHF. In nucleotides, the CDR3 is TGTGCCAGCAGGCGGTCGGCGGATTCACCCCTCCACTTT. This sequence joins TRBV6-5 and TRBJ1-6; D is ambiguous. Per germline, CDR1 MNHEY and CDR2 SVGAGI. CDR3 size: 13 residues. Trimming removed 6 bases at V and 8 bases at J, with 11 bases between.